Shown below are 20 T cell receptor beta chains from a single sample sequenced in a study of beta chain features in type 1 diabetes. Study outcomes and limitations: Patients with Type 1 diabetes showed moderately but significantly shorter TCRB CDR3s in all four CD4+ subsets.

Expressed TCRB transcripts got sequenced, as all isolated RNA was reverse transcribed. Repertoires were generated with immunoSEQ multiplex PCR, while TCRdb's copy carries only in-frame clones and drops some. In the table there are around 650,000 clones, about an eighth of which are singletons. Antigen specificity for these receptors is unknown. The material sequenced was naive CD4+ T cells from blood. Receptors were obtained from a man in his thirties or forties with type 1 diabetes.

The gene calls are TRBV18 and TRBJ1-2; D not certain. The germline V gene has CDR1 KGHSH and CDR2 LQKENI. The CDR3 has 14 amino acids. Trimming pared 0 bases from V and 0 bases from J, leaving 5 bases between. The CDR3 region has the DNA TGTGCCAGCTCACCACCGGAATCTAACTATGGCTACACCTTC. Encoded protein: CASSPPESNYGYTF. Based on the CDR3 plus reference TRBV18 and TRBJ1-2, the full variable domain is NAGVMQNPRHLVRRRGQEARLRCSPMKGHSHVYWYRQLPEEGLKFMVYLQKENIIDESGMPKERFSAEFPKEGPSILRIQQVVRGDSAAYFCASSPPESNYGYTFGSGTRLTVV.

This chain's CDR3 is CASSLGAGGPDTQYF. Written as DNA, the CDR3 is TGTGCCAGCAGTTTAGGAGCTGGGGGGCCAGATACGCAGTATTTT. This chain uses TRBV28 with TRBJ2-3; possibly TRBD1 or TRBD2 for D (6 bases each). Germline lookup yields CDR1 MDHEN and CDR2 SYDVKM. The CDR3 length is 15 residues. V gave up 2 bases and J gave up 4 bases, with 13 bases separating them.

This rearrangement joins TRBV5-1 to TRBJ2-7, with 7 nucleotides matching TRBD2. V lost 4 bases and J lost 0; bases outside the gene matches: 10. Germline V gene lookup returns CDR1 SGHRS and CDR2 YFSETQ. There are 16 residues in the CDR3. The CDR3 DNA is TGCGCCAGCAGCCGAACCCTAGCGGCGGACTCCTACGAGCAGTACTTC. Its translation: CASSRTLAADSYEQYF.

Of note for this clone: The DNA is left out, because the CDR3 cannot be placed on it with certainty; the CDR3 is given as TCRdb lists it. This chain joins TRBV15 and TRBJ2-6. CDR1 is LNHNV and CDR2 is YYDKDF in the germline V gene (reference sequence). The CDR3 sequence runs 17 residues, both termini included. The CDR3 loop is CATSPGSTSAGANVLTF.

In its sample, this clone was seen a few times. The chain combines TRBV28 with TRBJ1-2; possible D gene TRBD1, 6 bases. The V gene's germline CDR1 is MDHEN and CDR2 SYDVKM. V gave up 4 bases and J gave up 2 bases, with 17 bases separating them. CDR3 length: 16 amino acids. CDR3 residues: CASSSPGGAGNYGYTF. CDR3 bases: TGTGCCAGCAGTTCCCCCGGGGGGGCGGGGAACTATGGCTACACCTTC.

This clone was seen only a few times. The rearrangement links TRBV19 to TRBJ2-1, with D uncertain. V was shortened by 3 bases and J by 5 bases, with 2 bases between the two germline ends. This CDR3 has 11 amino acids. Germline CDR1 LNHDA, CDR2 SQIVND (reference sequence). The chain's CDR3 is CASSIHNEQFF. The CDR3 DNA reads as TGTGCCAGTAGTATTCACAATGAGCAGTTCTTC.

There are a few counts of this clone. The CDR3 spells CASSATLRGREDSPLHF. DNA of the CDR3: TGTGCCAGCAGCGCAACACTCAGGGGGAGGGAAGATTCACCCCTCCACTTT. The chain combines TRBV9 with TRBJ1-6, with 7 bases matching TRBD1. The J segment lost 8 bases and the V segment lost 3 bases, leaving 14 bases of the junction unmatched. This CDR3 has 17 residues. Germline assignment: CDR1 SGDLS and CDR2 YYNGEE.

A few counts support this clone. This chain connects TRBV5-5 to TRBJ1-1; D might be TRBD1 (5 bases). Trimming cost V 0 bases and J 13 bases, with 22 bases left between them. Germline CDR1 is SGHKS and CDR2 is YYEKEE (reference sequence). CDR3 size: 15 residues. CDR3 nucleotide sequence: TGTGCCAGCAGCTTGGACCAGGGTCGACCCAGGCTGGATTTCTTT. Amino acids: CASSLDQGRPRLDFF.

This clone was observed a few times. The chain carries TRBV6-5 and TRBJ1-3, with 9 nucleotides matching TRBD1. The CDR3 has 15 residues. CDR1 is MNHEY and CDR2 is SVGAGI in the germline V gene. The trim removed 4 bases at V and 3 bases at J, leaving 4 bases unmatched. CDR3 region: CASSLQGAGGNTIYF. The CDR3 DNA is TGTGCCAGCAGTTTACAGGGGGCGGGTGGAAACACCATATATTTT.

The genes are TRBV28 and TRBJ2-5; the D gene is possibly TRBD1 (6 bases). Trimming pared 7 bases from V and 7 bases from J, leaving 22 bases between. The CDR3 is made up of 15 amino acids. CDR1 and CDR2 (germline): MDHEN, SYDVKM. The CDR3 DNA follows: TGTGCCAGCACCCTAGGGACACCACCCCGGGGGACCCAGTACTTC. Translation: CASTLGTPPRGTQYF.

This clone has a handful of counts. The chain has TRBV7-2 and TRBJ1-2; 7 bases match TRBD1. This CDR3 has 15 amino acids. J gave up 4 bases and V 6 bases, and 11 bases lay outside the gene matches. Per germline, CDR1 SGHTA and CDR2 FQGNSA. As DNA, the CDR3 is TGTGCCAGCAGTTCCTTGGACAGGCTTGGCTATGGCTACACCTTC. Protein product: CASSSLDRLGYGYTF.

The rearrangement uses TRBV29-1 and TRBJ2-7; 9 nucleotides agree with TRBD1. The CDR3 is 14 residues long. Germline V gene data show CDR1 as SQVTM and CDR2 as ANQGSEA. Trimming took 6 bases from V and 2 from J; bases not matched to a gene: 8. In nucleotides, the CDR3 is TGCAGCGTCTGGCCGGGACAGGGAACCTACGAGCAGTACTTC. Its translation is CSVWPGQGTYEQYF.

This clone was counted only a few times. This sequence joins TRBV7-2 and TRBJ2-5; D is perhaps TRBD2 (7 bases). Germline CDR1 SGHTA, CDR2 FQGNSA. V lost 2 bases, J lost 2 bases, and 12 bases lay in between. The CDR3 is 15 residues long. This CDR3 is CASSLMRGLQETQYF. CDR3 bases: TGTGCCAGCAGCTTAATGCGGGGGCTACAAGAGACCCAGTACTTC.

The CDR3 protein is CASSLGTSGYGEQYF. The CDR3 nucleotides read TGTGCCAGCAGCTTAGGGACTAGCGGATACGGCGAGCAGTACTTC. The rearrangement links TRBV7-2 to TRBJ2-7, with 10 bases lining up with TRBD2. V was clipped by 1 base and J by 6 bases; unmatched bases: 6. The germline CDR1 and CDR2 sequences are SGHTA and FQGNSA. The CDR3 is 15 residues long.

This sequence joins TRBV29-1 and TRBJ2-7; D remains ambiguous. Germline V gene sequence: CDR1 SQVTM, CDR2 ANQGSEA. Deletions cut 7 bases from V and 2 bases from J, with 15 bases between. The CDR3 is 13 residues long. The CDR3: CSASAVSTYEQYF. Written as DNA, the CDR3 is TGCAGCGCCTCCGCAGTGTCAACCTACGAGCAGTACTTC.

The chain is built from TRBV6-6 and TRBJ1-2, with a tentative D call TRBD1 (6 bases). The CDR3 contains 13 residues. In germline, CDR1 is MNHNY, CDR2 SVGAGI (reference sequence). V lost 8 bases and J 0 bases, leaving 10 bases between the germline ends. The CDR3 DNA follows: TGTGCCAGCGGTAGGACAGCTAACTATGGCTACACCTTC. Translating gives CASGRTANYGYTF.

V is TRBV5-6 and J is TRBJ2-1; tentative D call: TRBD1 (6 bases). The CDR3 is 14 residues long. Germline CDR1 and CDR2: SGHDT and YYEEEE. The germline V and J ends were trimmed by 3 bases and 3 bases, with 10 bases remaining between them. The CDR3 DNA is TGTGCCAGCAGCTCTGTGGACAGCTACAATGAGCAGTTCTTC. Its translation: CASSSVDSYNEQFF.

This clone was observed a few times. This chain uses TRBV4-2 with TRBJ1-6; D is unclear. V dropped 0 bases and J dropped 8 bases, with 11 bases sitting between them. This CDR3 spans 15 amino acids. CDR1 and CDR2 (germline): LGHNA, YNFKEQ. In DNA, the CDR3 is TGTGCCAGCAGCCAAGATGGGCGATGGGATTCACCCCTCCACTTT. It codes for CASSQDGRWDSPLHF.

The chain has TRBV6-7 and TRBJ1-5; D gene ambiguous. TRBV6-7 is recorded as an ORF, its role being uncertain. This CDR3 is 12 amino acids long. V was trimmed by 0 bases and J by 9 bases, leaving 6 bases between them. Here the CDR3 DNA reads TGTGCCAGCAGTTACTCTTGGGCGCCCCAGCATTTT. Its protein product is CASSYSWAPQHF.

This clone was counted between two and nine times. Here the CDR3 reads CASSHETHPALSGANVLTF. The CDR3 bases are TGCGCCAGCAGCCACGAAACGCACCCAGCCCTCTCTGGGGCCAACGTCCTGACTTTC. The chain uses TRBV4-3 and TRBJ2-6; no firm D call. Trimming took off 3 bases at V and 0 bases at J, with 18 bases between the two ends. The CDR3 spans 19 residues. Germline lookup yields CDR1 LGHNA and CDR2 YSLEER.